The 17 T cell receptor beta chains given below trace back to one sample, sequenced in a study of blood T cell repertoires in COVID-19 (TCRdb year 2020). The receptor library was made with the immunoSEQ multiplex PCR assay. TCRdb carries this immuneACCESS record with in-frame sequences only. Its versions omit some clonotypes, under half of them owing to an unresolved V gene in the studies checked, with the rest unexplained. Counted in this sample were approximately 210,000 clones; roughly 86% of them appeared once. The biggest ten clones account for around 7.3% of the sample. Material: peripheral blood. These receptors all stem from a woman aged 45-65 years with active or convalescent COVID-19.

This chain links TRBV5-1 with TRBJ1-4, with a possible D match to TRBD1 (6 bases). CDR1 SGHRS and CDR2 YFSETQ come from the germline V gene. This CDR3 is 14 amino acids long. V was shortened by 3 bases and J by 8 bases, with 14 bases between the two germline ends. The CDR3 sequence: CASSSAGVREKLFF. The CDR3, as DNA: TGCGCCAGCAGCTCGGCAGGGGTGCGAGAAAAACTGTTTTTT.

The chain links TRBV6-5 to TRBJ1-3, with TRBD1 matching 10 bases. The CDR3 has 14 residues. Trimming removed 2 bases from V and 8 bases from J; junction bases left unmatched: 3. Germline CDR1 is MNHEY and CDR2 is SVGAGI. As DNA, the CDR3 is TGTGCCAGCAGTTACCGGGACAGGGGATACACCATATATTTT. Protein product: CASSYRDRGYTIYF.

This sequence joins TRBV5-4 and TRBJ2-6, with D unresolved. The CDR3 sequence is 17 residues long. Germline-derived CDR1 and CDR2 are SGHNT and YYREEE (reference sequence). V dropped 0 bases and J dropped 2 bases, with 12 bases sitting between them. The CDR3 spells CASSLAMWAAGANVLTF. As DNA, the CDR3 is TGTGCCAGCAGCTTGGCCATGTGGGCAGCTGGGGCCAACGTCCTGACTTTC.

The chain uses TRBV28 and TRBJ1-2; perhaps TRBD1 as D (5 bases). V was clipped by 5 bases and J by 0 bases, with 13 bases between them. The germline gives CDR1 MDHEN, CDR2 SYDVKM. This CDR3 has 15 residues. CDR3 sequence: CASSPTAPANYGYTF. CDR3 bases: TGTGCCAGCAGTCCGACAGCCCCAGCTAACTATGGCTACACCTTC.

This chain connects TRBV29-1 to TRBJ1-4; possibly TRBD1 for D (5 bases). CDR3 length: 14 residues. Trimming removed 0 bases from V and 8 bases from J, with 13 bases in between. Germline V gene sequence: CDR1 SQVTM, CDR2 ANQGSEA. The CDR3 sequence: CSVEDGGGGEKLFF. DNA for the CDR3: TGCAGCGTTGAAGACGGGGGTGGGGGAGAAAAACTGTTTTTT.

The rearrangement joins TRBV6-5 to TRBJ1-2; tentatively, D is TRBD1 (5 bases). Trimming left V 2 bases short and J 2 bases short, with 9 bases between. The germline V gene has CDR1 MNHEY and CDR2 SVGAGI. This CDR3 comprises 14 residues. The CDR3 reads CASSYGGGNYGYTF. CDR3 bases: TGTGCCAGCAGTTACGGGGGGGGGAACTATGGCTACACCTTC.

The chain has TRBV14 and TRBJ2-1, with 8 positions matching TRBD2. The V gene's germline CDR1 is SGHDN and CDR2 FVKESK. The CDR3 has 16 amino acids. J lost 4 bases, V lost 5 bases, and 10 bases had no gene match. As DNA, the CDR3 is TGTGCCAGCAGCTTCAGCGGGGGCCCTGTGTACAATGAGCAGTTCTTC. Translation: CASSFSGGPVYNEQFF.

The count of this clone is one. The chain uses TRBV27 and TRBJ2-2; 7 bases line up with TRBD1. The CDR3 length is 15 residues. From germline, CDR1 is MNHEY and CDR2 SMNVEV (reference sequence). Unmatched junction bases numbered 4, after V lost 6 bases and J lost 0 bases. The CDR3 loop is CASRVTGPNTGELFF. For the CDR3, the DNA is TGTGCCAGCAGAGTGACAGGGCCGAACACCGGGGAGCTGTTTTTT.

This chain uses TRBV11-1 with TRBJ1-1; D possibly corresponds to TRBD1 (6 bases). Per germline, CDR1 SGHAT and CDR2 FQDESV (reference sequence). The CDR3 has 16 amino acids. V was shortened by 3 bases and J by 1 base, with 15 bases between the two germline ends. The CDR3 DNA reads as TGTGCCAGCAGCTTCATTGGGCCGACAGGGAACACTGAAGCTTTCTTT. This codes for CASSFIGPTGNTEAFF.

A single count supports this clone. CDR3 loop: CASSTLDRGIHKNIQYF. The CDR3 DNA reads as TGTGCCAGCAGTACACTGGACAGGGGGATCCACAAAAACATTCAGTACTTC. V gene TRBV28 combines with J gene TRBJ2-4; 10 nucleotides agree with TRBD1. The CDR3 length is 17 residues. V lost 5 bases to trimming and J lost 3 bases; unmatched junction nucleotides: 10. From germline, CDR1 is MDHEN and CDR2 SYDVKM.

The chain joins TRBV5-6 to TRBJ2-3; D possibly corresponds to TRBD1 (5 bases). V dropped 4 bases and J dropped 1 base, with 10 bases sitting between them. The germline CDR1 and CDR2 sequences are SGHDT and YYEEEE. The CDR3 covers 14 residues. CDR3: CASSQGRGTDTQYF. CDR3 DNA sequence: TGTGCCAGCAGCCAGGGCCGGGGCACAGATACGCAGTATTTT.

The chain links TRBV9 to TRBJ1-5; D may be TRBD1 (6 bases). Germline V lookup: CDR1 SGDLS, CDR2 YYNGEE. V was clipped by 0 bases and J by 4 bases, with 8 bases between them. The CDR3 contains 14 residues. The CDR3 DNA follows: TGTGCCAGCAGCGTAGGGGGGCGGAATCAGCCCCAGCATTTT. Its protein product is CASSVGGRNQPQHF.

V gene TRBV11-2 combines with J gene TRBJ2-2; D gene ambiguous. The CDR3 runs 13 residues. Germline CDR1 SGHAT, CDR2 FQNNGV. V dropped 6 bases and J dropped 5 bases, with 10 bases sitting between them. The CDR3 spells CASSFDFTGELFF. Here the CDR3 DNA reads TGTGCCAGCAGTTTCGACTTTACCGGGGAGCTGTTTTTT.

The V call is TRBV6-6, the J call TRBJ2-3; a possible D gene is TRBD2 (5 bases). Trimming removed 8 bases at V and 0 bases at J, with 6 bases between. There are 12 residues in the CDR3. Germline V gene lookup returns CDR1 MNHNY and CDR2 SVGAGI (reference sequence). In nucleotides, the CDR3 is TGTGCCAGCTCGGGGAGCACAGATACGCAGTATTTT. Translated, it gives CASSGSTDTQYF.

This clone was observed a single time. The CDR3 is CASSPGGLQPQHF. CDR3 sequence (DNA): TGTGCCAGCTCACCAGGGGGCCTTCAGCCCCAGCATTTT. This chain connects TRBV18 to TRBJ1-5; tentative D call: TRBD1 (6 bases). Germline V gene sequence: CDR1 KGHSH, CDR2 LQKENI. V lost 2 bases and J 6 bases, leaving 8 bases between the germline ends. This CDR3 region has 13 residues.

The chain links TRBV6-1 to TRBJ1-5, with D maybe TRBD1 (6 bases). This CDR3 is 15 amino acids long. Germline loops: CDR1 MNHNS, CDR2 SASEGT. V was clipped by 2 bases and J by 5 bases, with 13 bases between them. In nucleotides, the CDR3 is TGTGCCAGCAGTGAACGGGGGGGCGGGTATCAGCCCCAGCATTTT. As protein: CASSERGGGYQPQHF.

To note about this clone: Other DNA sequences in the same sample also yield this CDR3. CDR3 protein: CASSPGDRYTGELFF. The CDR3 nucleotides are TGTGCCAGCAGTCCGGGGGACCGCTACACCGGGGAGCTGTTTTTT. The chain employs TRBV27 and TRBJ2-2; D may be TRBD2 (6 bases). CDR3 size: 15 residues. CDR1 MNHEY and CDR2 SMNVEV come from the germline V gene (reference sequence). Trimming took off 5 bases at V and 3 bases at J, with 13 bases between the two ends.